Below are 21 T cell receptor beta chains sequenced from a single sample in a study of blood T cell repertoires in COVID-19. Method: immunoSEQ multiplex PCR; TCRdb's copy keeps in-frame clones and lacks some. This table holds about 270,000 clones, more than 70% found once. Sequencing used peripheral blood. The receptors were gathered from a young woman with acute or convalescent COVID-19.

Worth noting for this clone: The junction does not match germline at one end; this may be a read error. This chain connects TRBV6-5 to TRBJ2-5, with TRBD2 identical over 15 bases. The CDR3 has 15 residues. Germline V CDR1 and CDR2: MNHEY, SVGAGI. This CDR3 reads CASVSGLAGGKTQYF. As DNA, the CDR3 is TGTGCCAGCGTCTCCGGACTAGCGGGAGGGAAGACCCAATACTTC.

CDR3 sequence: CATSRGQRLAKNIQYF. CDR3 coding DNA: TGTGCCACCAGCAGAGGACAGAGATTAGCCAAAAACATTCAGTACTTC. This chain joins TRBV15 and TRBJ2-4; D is perhaps TRBD1 (5 bases). Germline CDR1 LNHNV, CDR2 YYDKDF (reference sequence). V was pared by 1 base and J by 0 bases, with 10 bases between. The CDR3 consists of 16 residues.

The chain employs TRBV23-1 and TRBJ1-5, with TRBD1 as a possible D gene (5 bases). TRBV23-1 is sorted into the ORF group, with uncertain function. Trimming took 2 bases from V and 3 from J, leaving 11 bases between them. The CDR3 loop spans 15 amino acids. The CDR3 region is CASSQPGLLNQPQHF. The CDR3 nucleotides read TGCGCCAGCAGTCAACCGGGACTCCTCAATCAGCCCCAGCATTTT.

J is TRBJ2-7 and V is TRBV20-1, with D maybe TRBD1 (6 bases). This CDR3 is built from 13 residues. Trimming shortened V by 3 bases and J by 5 bases, and 14 bases separated the two germline ends. Germline CDR1 and CDR2: DFQATT and SNEGSKA (reference sequence). In DNA, the CDR3 is TGCAGTGCTAGTGGACAGAACGGCCACGAGCAGTACTTC. Protein sequence: CSASGQNGHEQYF.

This chain links TRBV30 with TRBJ2-7; TRBD1 aligns across 12 bases. V shed 2 bases, J shed 4 bases, and the junction held 3 bases outside the gene matches. This CDR3 has 14 amino acids. Germline V gene lookup returns CDR1 GTSNPN and CDR2 SVGIG (reference sequence). CDR3 DNA sequence: TGTGCCTGGAGTTGGGGACAGGGGGCATACGAGCAGTACTTC. Translation gives CAWSWGQGAYEQYF.

V and J are TRBV5-1 and TRBJ1-2, with a possible D match to TRBD1 (6 bases). Trimming took 4 bases from V and 2 from J, leaving 12 bases between them. Germline values: CDR1 SGHRS, CDR2 YFSETQ. The CDR3 covers 14 residues. CDR3 sequence (DNA): TGCGCCAGCAGCGCGAGGGGGGGCAACTATGGCTACACCTTC. Translated, it gives CASSARGGNYGYTF. Filled out from reference TRBV5-1 and TRBJ1-2, the complete variable domain reads KAGVTQTPRYLIKTRGQQVTLSCSPISGHRSVSWYQQTPGQGLQFLFEYFSETQRNKGNFPGRFSGRQFSNSRSEMNVSTLELGDSALYLCASSARGGNYGYTFGSGTRLTVV.

V usage is TRBV7-8 and J usage is TRBJ2-1; 7 bases match TRBD2. Germline values: CDR1 SGHVS, CDR2 FQNEAQ. The CDR3 is 14 amino acids. With V trimmed by 7 bases and J by 0 bases, 3 bases remained unmatched. CDR3 region: CASTGGSSYNEQFF. The CDR3 DNA reads as TGTGCCAGCACCGGCGGGAGCTCCTACAATGAGCAGTTCTTC. Complete variable domain (other parts from reference TRBV7-8 and TRBJ2-1): GAGVSQSPRYKVAKRGQDVALRCDPISGHVSLFWYQQALGQGPEFLTYFQNEAQLDKSGLPSDRFFAERPEGSVSTLKIQRTQQEDSAVYLCASTGGSSYNEQFFGPGTRLTVL.

The chain recombines TRBV28 with TRBJ2-2; possibly TRBD2 for D (5 bases). This CDR3 contains 15 residues. Germline CDR1 and CDR2: MDHEN and SYDVKM. Trimming removed 2 bases from V and 6 bases from J, with 13 bases in between. The DNA of the CDR3 is TGTGCCAGCAGTTTAGAGGGAGAGGACGCCGGGGAGCTGTTTTTT. Its protein product is CASSLEGEDAGELFF.

Note on this clone: The junction and the germline gene differ at one end; a read error may be behind it. The chain couples TRBV11-2 to TRBJ2-7; perhaps TRBD2 as D (5 bases). The length of the CDR3 is 14 residues. From germline, CDR1 is SGHAT and CDR2 FQNNGV. CDR3: CASSLALAAYEQYF. CDR3 DNA: TGTGCCAGCAGTTTAGCCCTAGCAGCCTACGAGCAGTACTTC.

The rearrangement joins TRBV9 to TRBJ2-1, with TRBD2 matching over 8 bases. J was trimmed by 4 bases and V by 1 base; bases with no gene match: 7. Germline lookup yields CDR1 SGDLS and CDR2 YYNGEE. The CDR3 is 16 residues long. The CDR3 bases are TGTGCCAGCAGCGTAATTAGAACTAGCGGATACAATGAGCAGTTCTTC. As protein: CASSVIRTSGYNEQFF.

The chain carries TRBV7-8 and TRBJ2-5; 7 nucleotides align to TRBD2. V was clipped by 3 bases and J by 3 bases; unmatched bases: 1. The CDR3 totals 13 residues. Germline V lookup: CDR1 SGHVS, CDR2 FQNEAQ. CDR3 region: CASSFTSEETQYF. CDR3 nucleotide sequence: TGTGCCAGCAGCTTCACTAGCGAAGAGACCCAGTACTTC.

The V call is TRBV28, the J call TRBJ1-5, with 10 bases identical to TRBD1. From germline, CDR1 is MDHEN and CDR2 SYDVKM. Trimming cost V 7 bases and J 9 bases; bases outside gene matches: 18. This CDR3 contains 17 residues. The DNA for the CDR3 is TGTGCCAGCACCCCCCTTTGGGGGACAGGGGTTTATCCGCCCCAGCATTTT. Translated, it gives CASTPLWGTGVYPPQHF.

V is TRBV19 and J is TRBJ2-3; TRBD2 might be the D (6 bases). CDR3 length: 18 residues. V was shortened by 4 bases and J by 3 bases, with 23 bases between the two germline ends. Germline V CDR1 and CDR2: LNHDA, SQIVND (reference sequence). CDR3 in DNA: TGTGCCAGTAGTACAGGGTACCCCCGGGTTAGCGGTACAGATACGCAGTATTTT. This codes for CASSTGYPRVSGTDTQYF.

The chain employs TRBV28 and TRBJ1-5, with a tentative D call TRBD1 (5 bases). V gave up 3 bases and J gave up 6 bases, with 9 bases separating them. The CDR3 consists of 13 residues. Per germline, CDR1 MDHEN and CDR2 SYDVKM. The CDR3 nucleotides read TGTGCCAGCAGTTTTAGGGGTTCTCAGCCCCAGCATTTT. The encoded protein is CASSFRGSQPQHF.

J is TRBJ2-5 and V is TRBV20-1, with TRBD1 identical over 8 bases. Trimming cost V 3 bases and J 5 bases; bases outside gene matches: 8. In germline, CDR1 is DFQATT, CDR2 SNEGSKA (reference sequence). The CDR3 length is 14 residues. CDR3 in amino acids: CSASARGLWETQYF. The CDR3 DNA reads as TGCAGTGCTAGTGCCAGGGGGCTATGGGAGACCCAGTACTTC.

The CDR3 DNA reads as TGCGCCAGCAGCCCGGGGACTAGCGGGAGTCTAGATACGCAGTATTTT. Translating it yields CASSPGTSGSLDTQYF. The chain recombines TRBV5-1 with TRBJ2-3; 14 positions match TRBD2. Germline CDR1 SGHRS, CDR2 YFSETQ. The J segment lost 5 bases and the V segment lost 4 bases, leaving 6 bases of the junction unmatched. The CDR3 contains 16 residues. The variable domain in full, with the rest retrieved from reference TRBV5-1 and TRBJ2-3, is KAGVTQTPRYLIKTRGQQVTLSCSPISGHRSVSWYQQTPGQGLQFLFEYFSETQRNKGNFPGRFSGRQFSNSRSEMNVSTLELGDSALYLCASSPGTSGSLDTQYFGPGTRLTVL.

Only one count was recorded for this clone. The chain has TRBV2 and TRBJ1-1, with 8 bases that match TRBD1. CDR1 is SNHLY, CDR2 FYNNEI, per germline. The ends lost 3 bases at V and 5 bases at J; junction bases unmatched: 8. The CDR3 extends over 15 amino acids. Here the CDR3 reads CASSEDRAVWTEAFF. The CDR3 DNA is TGTGCCAGCAGTGAGGACAGGGCCGTTTGGACTGAAGCTTTCTTT. Filled out from reference TRBV2 and TRBJ1-1, the complete variable domain reads EPEVTQTPSHQVTQMGQEVILRCVPISNHLYFYWYRQILGQKVEFLVSFYNNEISEKSEIFDDQFSVERPDGSNFTLKIRSTKLEDSAMYFCASSEDRAVWTEAFFGQGTRLTVV.

This clone appeared once. The genes are TRBV3-1 (or the pseudogene TRBV3-2) and TRBJ2-3; 8 bases line up with TRBD1. After removal of 4 bases from V and 2 bases from J, the junction contained 8 bases not matched to a gene. There are 16 residues in the CDR3. The germline CDR1 and CDR2 sequences are LGHDT and YNNKEL (reference sequence). DNA for the CDR3: TGTGCCAGCAGCCCCCGGACAGGGCGATACACAGATACGCAGTATTTT. It yields the protein CASSPRTGRYTDTQYF.

The chain recombines TRBV5-6 with TRBJ2-2; D remains ambiguous. The CDR3 runs 14 residues. Germline V gene lookup returns CDR1 SGHDT and CDR2 YYEEEE. Deletions cut 2 bases from V and 2 bases from J, with 7 bases between. The CDR3 loop reads CASSLDTNTGELFF. CDR3 coding DNA: TGTGCCAGCAGCTTAGACACAAACACCGGGGAGCTGTTTTTT.

This clone was seen just once. This sequence may be a read error, since a much larger clone differs from it by one base. The chain employs TRBV27 and TRBJ2-1; the match to TRBD2 covers 10 bases. This CDR3 is 14 amino acids long. V lost 7 bases and J lost 0; bases outside the gene matches: 0. CDR1 is MNHEY and CDR2 is SMNVEV in the germline V gene (reference sequence). The CDR3 sequence is CASTSGSSYNEQFF. DNA of the CDR3: TGTGCCAGCACTAGCGGGAGCTCCTACAATGAGCAGTTCTTC.

This clone was seen just once. The chain is built from TRBV11-2 and TRBJ2-2, with TRBD2 matching over 8 bases. Per the germline V gene, CDR1 is SGHAT and CDR2 is FQNNGV. The junction had 7 bases not matched to a gene; V was cut back by 4 bases and J by 9 bases. This CDR3 has 14 amino acids. The CDR3 region is CASSSRAGVRELFF. The CDR3 coding sequence is TGTGCCAGCAGCTCTCGAGCGGGAGTCCGGGAGCTGTTTTTT.